The 24 T cell receptor beta chains in this list originate from one sample, sequenced in a study of T cells in Graves' hyperthyroidism and ophthalmopathy. There were TCR beta CDR3 regions amplified from RNA transcripts. TCR CDR3 underwent first-round RT-PCR with the HTBI primer set. TCRdb analysed the multiplex PCR reads with MiXCR anew, one entry per CDR3 protein. The top ten hold around 3.4% of the sample, which has about 360,000 distinct CDR3 sequences, about 18% seen once. The sample comprised blood. All receptors derive from a woman aged 18-29 years with Graves' hyperthyroidism.

This clonotype has a single count. Just one base apart from a much larger clone, this may be a read error. This chain links TRBV6-1 with TRBJ1-2; the D gene is possibly TRBD1 (6 bases). The ends were cut back, 11 bases at V and 7 bases at J, with 20 bases in the middle. This CDR3 is 13 amino acids long. Germline V gives CDR1 MNHNS, CDR2 SASEGT. CDR3 bases: TGTGCCGGCAAGGGGGACATCGAGAGTGGCTACACCTTC. This sequence encodes CAGKGDIESGYTF.

This clonotype came up many times. The genes are TRBV7-8 and TRBJ1-5; 7 nucleotides agree with TRBD1. The CDR3 covers 14 residues. The V and J ends lost 4 bases and 8 bases, in that order; junction bases with no gene match: 8. Germline CDR1 and CDR2: SGHVS and FQNEAQ. CDR3 nucleotides: TGTGCCAGCAGCTGGGGACAGCGCCTTAAGCCCCAGCATTTT. This gives the protein CASSWGQRLKPQHF.

This clonotype was observed at least ten times. The chain has TRBV6-5 and TRBJ1-2; 9 positions agree with TRBD1. The CDR3 runs 13 residues. Germline V gene data show CDR1 as MNHEY and CDR2 as SVGAGI. J was trimmed by 6 bases and V by 6 bases; bases with no gene match: 5. The CDR3 region has the DNA TGTGCCAGCAGCCCCGGGACAGGGAATGGCTACACCTTC. Its protein product is CASSPGTGNGYTF.

V and J are TRBV12-3 or TRBV12-4 and TRBJ2-1; D perhaps matches TRBD2 (5 bases). With 6 bases removed from V and 3 bases from J, the gap between germline ends came to 9 bases. This CDR3 region has 13 residues. CDR3 coding DNA: TGTGCCAGCAGGGGAGACAACTACAATGAGCAGTTCTTC. Its protein product is CASRGDNYNEQFF.

This clonotype was recorded many times. V usage is TRBV5-1 and J usage is TRBJ1-2; D remains ambiguous. The CDR3 has 16 amino acids. The V gene's germline CDR1 is SGHRS and CDR2 YFSETQ. V was pared by 0 bases and J by 5 bases, with 17 bases between. The chain's CDR3 is CASSLGRATDQYGYTF. DNA for the CDR3: TGCGCCAGCAGCTTGGGAAGGGCTACTGATCAATATGGCTACACCTTC.

This clonotype was observed many times. The chain recombines TRBV10-3 with TRBJ2-2; tentatively, D is TRBD1 (5 bases). Germline V CDR1 and CDR2: ENHRY, SYGVKD. V was clipped by 9 bases and J by 0 bases, with 11 bases between them. The CDR3 is 14 residues long. DNA of the CDR3: TGTGCCATTAGGGGCTTCGCGAACACCGGGGAGCTGTTTTTT. It encodes CAIRGFANTGELFF.

This clonotype was recorded many times. The V gene is TRBV20-1, the J gene TRBJ2-7; 10 nucleotides line up with TRBD2. The CDR3 sequence is 16 residues long. The J segment lost 3 bases and the V segment lost 3 bases, leaving 11 bases of the junction unmatched. The germline gives CDR1 DFQATT, CDR2 SNEGSKA (reference sequence). The CDR3 DNA is TGCAGTGCTAGTCTGCCATGGGCTAGCGGGGGCTACGAGCAGTACTTC. Its translation is CSASLPWASGGYEQYF.

This clonotype was detected many times. The rearrangement links TRBV12-3 or TRBV12-4 to TRBJ1-1, with unresolved D. The CDR3 runs to 14 residues. Trimming took 2 bases from V and 5 from J, leaving 12 bases between them. The CDR3 is CASSLRGDMTEAFF. Here the CDR3 DNA reads TGTGCCAGCAGTTTACGGGGAGACATGACTGAAGCTTTCTTT.

This clonotype was seen many times. The chain carries TRBV20-1 and TRBJ2-5; D could derive from TRBD1 or TRBD2 (5 bases each). The germline CDR1 and CDR2 sequences are DFQATT and SNEGSKA (reference sequence). The CDR3 is made up of 15 amino acids. Trimming took 5 bases from V and 1 from J, leaving 17 bases between them. CDR3 nucleotides: TGCAGTGCTGAATACGACCGGGGCGTCCAAGAGACCCAGTACTTC. It encodes CSAEYDRGVQETQYF.

This clonotype was seen many times. V is TRBV15 and J is TRBJ1-1; 7 bases are shared with TRBD1. Germline-derived CDR1 and CDR2 are LNHNV and YYDKDF (reference sequence). The length of the CDR3 is 15 residues. Trimming took 3 bases from V and 0 from J; bases not matched to a gene: 4. This chain's CDR3 is CATSSRDSLNTEAFF. The DNA of the CDR3 is TGTGCCACCAGCAGTAGGGACAGCTTGAACACTGAAGCTTTCTTT. The complete variable domain, with remaining parts taken from reference TRBV15 and TRBJ1-1, reads DAMVIQNPRYQVTQFGKPVTLSCSQTLNHNVMYWYQQKSSQAPKLLFHYYDKDFNNEADTPDNFQSRRPNTSFCFLDIRSPGLGDTAMYLCATSSRDSLNTEAFFGQGTRLTVV.

This clonotype was seen ten or more times. This chain links TRBV7-8 with TRBJ2-7; 7 nucleotides match TRBD1. Germline V CDR1 and CDR2: SGHVS, FQNEAQ. Trimming removed 5 bases from V and 1 base from J; junction bases left unmatched: 5. The CDR3 has 14 amino acids. CDR3 residues: CASSRRQGSYEQYF. The CDR3 region has the DNA TGTGCCAGCAGCCGGCGACAGGGTTCCTACGAGCAGTACTTC. The variable domain in full, with the rest retrieved from reference TRBV7-8 and TRBJ2-7, is GAGVSQSPRYKVAKRGQDVALRCDPISGHVSLFWYQQALGQGPEFLTYFQNEAQLDKSGLPSDRFFAERPEGSVSTLKIQRTQQEDSAVYLCASSRRQGSYEQYFGPGTRLTVT.

Note on this clonotype: This clone may be a read error of a much larger clone one base away. The chain combines TRBV12-3 or TRBV12-4 with TRBJ2-2; a possible D gene is TRBD1 (6 bases). V lost 5 bases, J lost 3 bases, and 19 bases lay in between. CDR3 length: 17 residues. CDR3 protein: CASSPTGTRDYTGELFF. In DNA form, the CDR3 reads TGTGCCAGCAGTCCTACCGGGACACGGGATTACACCGGGGAGCTGTTTTTT.

This clonotype was recorded at least ten times. This chain uses TRBV5-6 with TRBJ2-5, with D possibly being TRBD2 (6 bases). This CDR3 comprises 15 residues. Trimming cost V 0 bases and J 2 bases, with 11 bases left between them. Germline assignment: CDR1 SGHDT and CDR2 YYEEEE. Here the CDR3 DNA reads TGTGCCAGCAGCTTGGTGACTCGGGAGCAAGAGACCCAGTACTTC. This codes for CASSLVTREQETQYF.

This clonotype occurred many times. The chain combines TRBV15 with TRBJ2-5; D is possibly TRBD1 or TRBD2 (5 bases each). The V gene lost 3 bases and the J gene lost 5 bases, with 19 bases spanning the gap. CDR1 and CDR2 from the germline V gene are LNHNV and YYDKDF (reference sequence). This CDR3 contains 16 residues. CDR3 DNA: TGTGCCACCAGCAGGGCTTTCCGGGGCGTCCGGGAGACCCAGTACTTC. It encodes CATSRAFRGVRETQYF.

This clonotype was observed at least ten times. V and J are TRBV9 and TRBJ2-5; possibly TRBD1 or TRBD2 for D (5 bases each). With 2 bases removed from V and 3 bases from J, the gap between germline ends came to 8 bases. CDR3 length equals 13 residues. Germline loops: CDR1 SGDLS, CDR2 YYNGEE. The CDR3 spells CASSVRGEETQYF. As DNA, the CDR3 is TGTGCCAGCAGCGTGAGAGGGGAAGAGACCCAGTACTTC.

This clonotype was observed many times. The V and J genes are TRBV28 and TRBJ2-6; D is unclear. Trimming took off 4 bases at V and 1 base at J, with 8 bases between the two ends. The germline V gene has CDR1 MDHEN and CDR2 SYDVKM. This CDR3 region has 15 residues. CDR3 region: CASSSIRSGANVLTF. As DNA, the CDR3 is TGTGCCAGCAGTTCCATAAGGTCTGGGGCCAACGTCCTGACTTTC.

This clonotype showed up many times. The CDR3 sequence is CASSLASGSGGAEQYF. The CDR3 DNA is TGTGCCAGCAGCTTAGCTTCGGGGTCAGGGGGTGCCGAGCAGTACTTC. The V gene is TRBV7-8, the J gene TRBJ2-7; TRBD1 aligns across 7 bases. Germline CDR1 is SGHVS and CDR2 is FQNEAQ. The CDR3 sequence is 16 residues long. V was clipped by 0 bases and J by 6 bases; unmatched bases: 11.

The chain employs TRBV10-3 and TRBJ1-2; D is undetermined. This CDR3 region has 12 residues. Germline V gene sequence: CDR1 ENHRY, CDR2 SYGVKD. Trimming took 0 bases from V and 4 from J, leaving 3 bases between them. The CDR3 DNA reads TGTGCCATCAGTGAGTCCAGCTATGGCTACACCTTC. This codes for CAISESSYGYTF.

This clonotype was recorded at least ten times. The chain employs TRBV5-1 and TRBJ1-2, with no clear D. V was clipped by 0 bases and J by 1 base, with 7 bases between them. CDR3 length: 14 amino acids. Germline values: CDR1 SGHRS, CDR2 YFSETQ. CDR3: CASSLGSSNYGYTF. The CDR3, as DNA: TGCGCCAGCAGCTTGGGATCCAGTAACTATGGCTACACCTTC.

The rearrangement joins TRBV3-1 to TRBJ2-7, with 7 bases that match TRBD2. Trimming at V came to 5 bases and at J to 1 base, leaving 11 bases not matched to a gene. This CDR3 has 16 residues. Germline CDR1 is LGHDT and CDR2 is YNNKEL (reference sequence). CDR3 protein: CASSWRRAGESYEQYF. CDR3 nucleotide sequence: TGTGCCAGCAGCTGGCGAAGGGCGGGGGAGTCCTACGAGCAGTACTTC.

The CDR3 sequence is CASSQEHVSQPQHF. CDR3 DNA: TGTGCCAGCAGCCAAGAACATGTCAGTCAGCCCCAGCATTTT. The rearrangement uses TRBV3-1 and TRBJ1-5; D is unresolved. With 0 bases removed from V and 6 bases from J, the gap between germline ends came to 9 bases. The germline V gene encodes CDR1 LGHDT and CDR2 YNNKEL (reference sequence). The CDR3 is 14 amino acids.

The chain is built from TRBV11-1 and TRBJ1-1, with a tentative D call TRBD1 (6 bases). The CDR3 totals 15 residues. Germline V lookup: CDR1 SGHAT, CDR2 FQDESV (reference sequence). Trimming took off 3 bases at V and 0 bases at J, with 11 bases between the two ends. CDR3 bases: TGTGCCAGCAGCTTTTCTAGGGGGTTGAACACTGAAGCTTTCTTT. This sequence encodes CASSFSRGLNTEAFF.

The chain uses TRBV6-5 and TRBJ1-5; D uncertain. Trimming shortened V by 2 bases and J by 4 bases, and 9 bases separated the two germline ends. The CDR3 is 14 residues long. Germline loops: CDR1 MNHEY, CDR2 SVGAGI. The DNA for the CDR3 is TGTGCCAGCAGTTACGAATCGGGGAATCAGCCCCAGCATTTT. It is translated as CASSYESGNQPQHF.

Remarks on this clonotype: With a much larger clone just one base away, this may be a read error. The chain links TRBV12-3 or TRBV12-4 to TRBJ2-4; 7 nucleotides match TRBD1. There are 14 residues in the CDR3. The CDR3 sequence: CASSKQGSGDIKYF. CDR3 DNA: TGTGCCAGCAGTAAACAGGGGAGTGGGGACATTAAGTACTTC.